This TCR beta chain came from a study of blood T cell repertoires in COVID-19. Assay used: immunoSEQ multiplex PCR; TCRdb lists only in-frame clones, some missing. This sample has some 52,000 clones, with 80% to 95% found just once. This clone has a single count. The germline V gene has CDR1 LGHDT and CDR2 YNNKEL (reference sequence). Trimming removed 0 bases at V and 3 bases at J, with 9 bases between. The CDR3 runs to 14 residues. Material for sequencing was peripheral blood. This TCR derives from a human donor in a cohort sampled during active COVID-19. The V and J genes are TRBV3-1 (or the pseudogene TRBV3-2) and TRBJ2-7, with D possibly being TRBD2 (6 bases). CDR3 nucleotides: TGTGCCAGCAGCCAAGAGGGACTTCTCTACGAGCAGTACTTC. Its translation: CASSQEGLLYEQYF.